The 18 T cell receptor beta chains in this list originate from one sample, sequenced in a study of Ad26.COV2.S vaccination and SARS-CoV-2 variants. The repertoire was sequenced with immunoSEQ multiplex PCR; TCRdb's copy has only in-frame clones and lacks some. The profile shows about 180,000 clones, roughly 85% of them singletons. The source material was peripheral blood, sampled after recovery from COVID-19. All receptors come from a human donor who had recovered from COVID-19.

V and J are TRBV7-9 and TRBJ2-1, with 10 bases identical to TRBD2. The junction had 10 bases not matched to a gene; V was cut back by 5 bases and J by 15 bases. The CDR3 extends over 13 amino acids. Germline V gene sequence: CDR1 SEHNR, CDR2 FQNEAQ (reference sequence). The CDR3 protein is CASSISGRFVLFF. CDR3 sequence (DNA): TGTGCCAGCAGCATTAGCGGGAGGTTTGTTCTGTTCTTC. The full variable domain, completed using reference TRBV7-9 and TRBJ2-1, is DTGVSQNPRHKITKRGQNVTFRCDPISEHNRLYWYRQTLGQGPEFLTYFQNEAQLEKSRLLSDRFSAERPKGSFSTLEIQRTEQGDSAMYLCASSISGRFVLFFGPGTRLTVL.

V usage is TRBV6-2 or TRBV6-3 and J usage is TRBJ1-4, with a tentative D call TRBD1 (5 bases). Germline CDR1 MNHEY, CDR2 SVGEGT. This CDR3 has 15 residues. V was cut by 4 bases and J by 1 base, with 10 bases left in between. The CDR3, as DNA: TGTGCCAGCAGTTGGGACGGTCGAACTAATGAAAAACTGTTTTTT. Translation gives CASSWDGRTNEKLFF.

The chain employs TRBV19 and TRBJ1-6; D remains unclear. This CDR3 region has 13 residues. The germline V and J ends were trimmed by 5 bases and 7 bases, with 9 bases remaining between them. Germline V gives CDR1 LNHDA, CDR2 SQIVND (reference sequence). CDR3 in amino acids: CASSLQQNSPLHF. The DNA of the CDR3 is TGTGCCAGTAGTCTTCAACAGAATTCACCCCTCCACTTT.

This clone was detected only a few times. The rearrangement joins TRBV24-1 to TRBJ2-5; TRBD1 matches 10 bases. CDR3 length: 19 residues. Germline V lookup: CDR1 KGHDR, CDR2 SFDVKD. V trimming: 5 bases; J trimming: 4 bases; junction bases outside the gene matches: 18. The CDR3 nucleotides are TGTGCCACCAGTGGAGGGTGGGTTCAAGACAGGGGGCTTAGAGAGACCCAGTACTTC. It encodes CATSGGWVQDRGLRETQYF.

The chain is built from TRBV30 and TRBJ2-1; 14 positions match TRBD2. V trimming: 5 bases; J trimming: 0 bases; junction bases outside the gene matches: 12. The CDR3 has 19 amino acids. Per germline, CDR1 GTSNPN and CDR2 SVGIG (reference sequence). CDR3 nucleotide sequence: TGTGCCTGGGCTCTACCGGGACTAGCGGGGGCTAGCTCCTACAATGAGCAGTTCTTC. This translates into CAWALPGLAGASSYNEQFF. The full variable domain, in which reference TRBV30 and TRBJ2-1 provide the parts outside the CDR3, is SQTIHQWPATLVQPVGSPLSLECTVEGTSNPNLYWYRQAAGRGLQLLFYSVGIGQISSEVPQNLSASRPQDRQFILSSKKLLLSDSGFYLCAWALPGLAGASSYNEQFFGPGTRLTVL.

A word on this clone: Other DNA sequences in this sample translate to the same CDR3. The chain couples TRBV10-3 to TRBJ1-1; 10 bases align to TRBD1. CDR3 length: 14 residues. J gave up 1 base and V 5 bases, and 1 base lay outside the gene matches. The germline CDR1 and CDR2 sequences are ENHRY and SYGVKD. CDR3 region: CAISRQGANTEAFF. DNA for the CDR3: TGTGCCATCAGTCGACAGGGGGCGAACACTGAAGCTTTCTTT.

This chain uses TRBV5-6 with TRBJ1-1; tentatively, D is TRBD1 (5 bases). Trimming took 2 bases from V and 10 from J, leaving 12 bases between them. Per the germline V gene, CDR1 is SGHDT and CDR2 is YYEEEE. This CDR3 has 12 residues. In DNA form, the CDR3 reads TGTGCCAGCAGCTTAACCAGGGAGAGAGCTTTCTTT. Translating it yields CASSLTRERAFF.

V gene TRBV28 combines with J gene TRBJ2-2, with 12 bases identical to TRBD2. The CDR3 extends over 18 amino acids. Germline CDR1 and CDR2: MDHEN and SYDVKM. After removal of 3 bases from V and 2 bases from J, the junction contained 7 bases not matched to a gene. CDR3 residues: CASSFATSGGLNTGELFF. In nucleotides, the CDR3 is TGTGCCAGCAGTTTTGCGACTAGCGGGGGCCTTAACACCGGGGAGCTGTTTTTT.

This clone came up a few times. Here the CDR3 reads CASSPVEGGTGELFF. In DNA, the CDR3 is TGTGCCAGCAGCCCGGTGGAGGGGGGGACCGGGGAGCTGTTTTTT. V is TRBV7-8 and J is TRBJ2-2; weak D call: TRBD2 (7 bases). The germline V gene has CDR1 SGHVS and CDR2 FQNEAQ. With 5 bases removed from V and 5 bases from J, the gap between germline ends came to 15 bases. The CDR3 extends over 15 amino acids.

The gene calls are TRBV2 and TRBJ1-1; 7 bases are shared with TRBD1. V lost 8 bases and J lost 0; bases outside the gene matches: 3. The germline CDR1 and CDR2 sequences are SNHLY and FYNNEI. CDR3 size: 13 residues. CDR3 nucleotide sequence: TGTGCCAGCCCGGACAGGATGAACACTGAAGCTTTCTTT. Its protein is CASPDRMNTEAFF.

The sample holds one count of this clone. The chain joins TRBV7-9 to TRBJ1-1; TRBD1 agrees at 9 bases. The CDR3 has 15 amino acids. The junction had 6 bases not matched to a gene; V was cut back by 1 base and J by 6 bases. Germline V CDR1 and CDR2: SEHNR, FQNEAQ (reference sequence). The CDR3 loop is CASSLVTGGRPEAFF. The CDR3 region has the DNA TGTGCCAGCAGCTTAGTAACAGGGGGCAGGCCTGAAGCTTTCTTT. Full variable domain (remainder filled in from reference TRBV7-9 and TRBJ1-1): DTGVSQNPRHKITKRGQNVTFRCDPISEHNRLYWYRQTLGQGPEFLTYFQNEAQLEKSRLLSDRFSAERPKGSFSTLEIQRTEQGDSAMYLCASSLVTGGRPEAFFGQGTRLTVV.

The gene calls are TRBV6-5 and TRBJ1-1, with TRBD1 identical over 10 bases. This CDR3 is 16 amino acids long. Losses at the gene ends were 1 base for V and 3 bases for J; bases not matched to a gene: 5. In germline, CDR1 is MNHEY, CDR2 SVGAGI. CDR3 DNA sequence: TGTGCCAGCAGTTACTTCAAGACAGGGGGCTACACTGAAGCTTTCTTT. Protein product: CASSYFKTGGYTEAFF.

The chain carries TRBV7-9 and TRBJ1-2; unclear D gene. V lost 5 bases to trimming and J lost 5 bases, with 15 bases between them. CDR3 length: 14 residues. Germline V lookup: CDR1 SEHNR, CDR2 FQNEAQ (reference sequence). For the CDR3, the DNA is TGTGCCAGCAGCCCCGTCGAGTCTTTTTATGGCTACACCTTC. It codes for CASSPVESFYGYTF.

The J gene is TRBJ2-7, the V gene TRBV7-8; no reliable D call. Germline CDR1 and CDR2: SGHVS and FQNEAQ. The ends were cut back, 0 bases at V and 2 bases at J, with 11 bases in the middle. The CDR3 has 15 amino acids. The CDR3: CASSLAPDAPYEQYF. In DNA, the CDR3 is TGTGCCAGCAGCTTAGCTCCCGACGCCCCCTACGAGCAGTACTTC.

The V call is TRBV6-5, the J call TRBJ2-7; D perhaps matches TRBD1 (6 bases). This CDR3 region has 14 residues. Germline V gene data show CDR1 as MNHEY and CDR2 as SVGAGI. The V end was cut by 6 bases, the J end by 3 bases, with 15 bases between. In DNA, the CDR3 is TGTGCCAGCAGCGTGACAGGACTTCTCTACGAGCAGTACTTC. Its protein product is CASSVTGLLYEQYF.

This rearrangement joins TRBV7-9 to TRBJ2-5; D may be TRBD2 (6 bases). Germline values: CDR1 SEHNR, CDR2 FQNEAQ (reference sequence). CDR3 size: 13 residues. Between the trimmed V and J ends, which lost 9 bases and 6 bases, there was a span of 17 bases. The DNA of the CDR3 is TGTGCCAGGGACCGGCTAGCGAGGAAGACCCAGTACTTC. It specifies CARDRLARKTQYF.

The rearrangement uses TRBV6-5 and TRBJ2-3; 9 positions agree with TRBD2. The CDR3 is made up of 14 amino acids. The ends lost 11 bases at V and 2 bases at J; junction bases unmatched: 8. From germline, CDR1 is MNHEY and CDR2 SVGAGI. This CDR3 is CAGSAGGPTDTQYF. The CDR3 DNA reads TGTGCCGGCTCAGCGGGGGGCCCCACAGATACGCAGTATTTT.

This clone was detected once. V gene TRBV9 combines with J gene TRBJ1-1, with TRBD1 as a possible D gene (5 bases). Trimming took off 4 bases at V and 0 bases at J, with 13 bases between the two ends. Germline V gives CDR1 SGDLS, CDR2 YYNGEE. This CDR3 region has 15 residues. The CDR3 DNA reads as TGTGCCAGCAGCTCCCCAGGGACTCTGAACACTGAAGCTTTCTTT. Its translation: CASSSPGTLNTEAFF.